Following are 24 T cell receptor beta chains from one sample sequenced in a study of T cell repertoires in cytomegalovirus infection (dated by TCRdb to between 2018 and 2020). Reads for this sample came from an Illumina HiSeq 1500. The raw public data were reprocessed by TCRdb itself: fastp quality trimming at Q25, MiXCR clonotype calling, in-frame beta chains only. For every CDR3 protein sequence, its rows merge into one entry that carries the most common genes and DNA. The sample table contains more than 650,000 distinct CDR3 sequences; only one count was recorded for roughly 35% of them. Of the sample, around 2.8% is held by the ten largest clones. The sample was PBMCs. The receptors originated from a human donor in good health (CMV status not recorded). Some clones in this sample may be carry-over from other donors' samples.

This clonotype was counted a few times. The V gene is TRBV28, the J gene TRBJ1-2; 7 bases agree with TRBD1. In germline, CDR1 is MDHEN, CDR2 SYDVKM. V shed 1 base and J 8 bases; nucleotides not matched to a gene: 10. The CDR3 is made up of 15 amino acids. As DNA, the CDR3 is TGTGCCAGCAGTTTATCGGGACAGTGGGATGAGGGCTACACCTTC. It encodes CASSLSGQWDEGYTF.

This clonotype occurred a few times. The chain links TRBV28 to TRBJ2-4; weak D call: TRBD1 (6 bases). Deletions cut 3 bases from V and 0 bases from J, with 15 bases between. Germline CDR1 and CDR2: MDHEN and SYDVKM. This CDR3 contains 17 residues. CDR3: CASSLGAGGLAKNIQYF. CDR3 nucleotides: TGTGCCAGCAGTTTGGGGGCAGGAGGACTAGCCAAAAACATTCAGTACTTC.

In regard to this clonotype: The junction departs from germline at one end; a sequencing error may be responsible. J is TRBJ2-7 and V is TRBV7-2; D might be TRBD1 or TRBD2, each matching 7 bases. Germline CDR1 is SGHTA and CDR2 is FQGNSA. This CDR3 spans 14 amino acids. Here the CDR3 reads CSSRAGGVSYEQYF. CDR3 nucleotides: TGTTCCAGCAGGGCAGGGGGGGTCTCCTACGAGCAGTACTTC. Supplemented by reference TRBV7-2 and TRBJ2-7, the full variable domain reads GAGVSQSPSNKVTEKGKDVELRCDPISGHTALYWYRQSLGQGLEFLIYFQGNSAPDKSGLPSDRFSAERTGGSVSTLTIQRTQQEDSAVYLCSSRAGGVSYEQYFGPGTRLTVT.

This clonotype was observed a few times. V is TRBV12-3 or TRBV12-4 and J is TRBJ2-2, with TRBD1 matching over 8 bases. The CDR3 loop spans 15 amino acids. V was pared by 3 bases and J by 3 bases, with 3 bases of the junction left unmatched. The CDR3: CASSFGQGYTGELFF. CDR3 nucleotide sequence: TGTGCCAGCAGTTTTGGACAGGGATACACCGGGGAGCTGTTTTTT.

The chain joins TRBV11-2 to TRBJ2-1, with 10 bases that match TRBD2. This CDR3 region has 17 residues. CDR1 is SGHAT and CDR2 is FQNNGV in the germline V gene. The junction had 11 bases not matched to a gene; V was cut back by 1 base and J by 8 bases. The CDR3 nucleotides read TGTGCCAGCAGCTTAGGTCCTAGCGGGAGAGTATTCGATGAGCAGTTCTTC. This translates into CASSLGPSGRVFDEQFF.

Ten or more counts support this clonotype. The CDR3 reads CASSSDRVGELFF. The CDR3 coding sequence is TGTGCCAGCAGCTCAGACAGAGTAGGGGAGCTGTTTTTT. The chain is built from TRBV7-6 and TRBJ2-2; TRBD1 is a possible D gene (5 bases). Trimming took 4 bases from V and 8 from J, leaving 11 bases between them. Germline V lookup: CDR1 SGHVS, CDR2 FNYEAQ. The CDR3 is made up of 13 amino acids.

This clonotype showed up many times. The chain uses TRBV7-8 and TRBJ1-5; 7 bases are shared with TRBD1. CDR1 and CDR2 from the germline V gene are SGHVS and FQNEAQ. This CDR3 has 16 amino acids. V shed 5 bases, J shed 3 bases, and the junction held 10 bases outside the gene matches. Here the CDR3 reads CASSPRIDRDNQPQHF. The CDR3 DNA is TGTGCCAGCAGCCCCCGGATTGACAGGGACAATCAGCCCCAGCATTTT. The full variable domain, completed using reference TRBV7-8 and TRBJ1-5, is GAGVSQSPRYKVAKRGQDVALRCDPISGHVSLFWYQQALGQGPEFLTYFQNEAQLDKSGLPSDRFFAERPEGSVSTLKIQRTQQEDSAVYLCASSPRIDRDNQPQHFGDGTRLSIL.

V usage is TRBV12-3 or TRBV12-4 and J usage is TRBJ1-1, with 7 bases that match TRBD1. The CDR3 extends over 14 amino acids. V shed 3 bases and J 2 bases; nucleotides not matched to a gene: 3. The CDR3 region has the DNA TGTGCCAGCAGTTTCCACAGGGGTAACACTGAAGCTTTCTTT. Its protein is CASSFHRGNTEAFF.

The CDR3 DNA reads TGTGCCAGCAGTAGTGGCGGGAGGCGTTACAATGAGCAGTTCTTC. The encoded protein is CASSSGGRRYNEQFF. The rearrangement uses TRBV6-5 and TRBJ2-1; 8 bases are shared with TRBD2. The CDR3 is 15 residues long. V gave up 5 bases and J gave up 4 bases; unmatched junction bases: 7. CDR1 and CDR2 (germline): MNHEY, SVGAGI.

This clonotype has a handful of counts. The chain employs TRBV7-9 and TRBJ1-1; perhaps TRBD1 as D (6 bases). From germline, CDR1 is SEHNR and CDR2 FQNEAQ (reference sequence). V lost 5 bases, J lost 0 bases, and 16 bases lay in between. This CDR3 region has 16 residues. The CDR3 protein is CASSPQGRSMNTEAFF. For the CDR3, the DNA is TGTGCCAGCAGCCCACAGGGTCGGAGCATGAACACTGAAGCTTTCTTT.

The gene calls are TRBV6-5 and TRBJ1-1, with TRBD1 matching 7 bases. The germline V gene has CDR1 MNHEY and CDR2 SVGAGI. This CDR3 comprises 14 residues. The ends lost 10 bases at V and 7 bases at J; junction bases unmatched: 15. The CDR3 reads CATQRGPGQLEAFF. The CDR3 coding sequence is TGTGCCACCCAACGCGGACCGGGACAGCTTGAAGCTTTCTTT.

This clonotype was detected only a few times. The chain carries TRBV19 and TRBJ1-5, with 7 bases that match TRBD1. Germline trimming cut 1 base from V and 5 bases from J; bases unmatched to any gene: 8. There are 16 residues in the CDR3. Germline V gives CDR1 LNHDA, CDR2 SQIVND (reference sequence). The CDR3 DNA sequence: TGTGCCAGTAGTATAGGAGTGGGACAGCACCATCAGCCCCAGCATTTT. Protein sequence: CASSIGVGQHHQPQHF. Filled out from reference TRBV19 and TRBJ1-5, the complete variable domain reads DGGITQSPKYLFRKEGQNVTLSCEQNLNHDAMYWYRQDPGQGLRLIYYSQIVNDFQKGDIAEGYSVSREKKESFPLTVTSAQKNPTAFYLCASSIGVGQHHQPQHFGDGTRLSIL.

This clonotype has only a few counts. The chain couples TRBV12-3 or TRBV12-4 to TRBJ1-5; possibly TRBD1 for D (5 bases). V was cut by 7 bases and J by 5 bases, with 18 bases left in between. This CDR3 is 15 amino acids long. The DNA of the CDR3 is TGTGCCAGCACCCCTTTGGGGAAAGGGGATCAGCCCCAGCATTTT. This sequence encodes CASTPLGKGDQPQHF.

As regards this clonotype: Being one base from a much bigger clone, this may be a read error. The CDR3 region is CASSPQTGAYVYNEQFF. The CDR3 nucleotides are TGTGCCAGCAGCCCACAGACAGGGGCGTATGTTTACAATGAGCAGTTCTTC. This chain joins TRBV7-8 and TRBJ2-1; 8 positions match TRBD1. CDR3 size: 17 residues. Unmatched junction bases numbered 13, after V lost 5 bases and J lost 4 bases. Germline-derived CDR1 and CDR2 are SGHVS and FQNEAQ.

The chain recombines TRBV28 with TRBJ2-1, with TRBD1 matching over 10 bases. V shed 3 bases and J 8 bases; nucleotides not matched to a gene: 7. Germline loops: CDR1 MDHEN, CDR2 SYDVKM. The CDR3 extends over 15 amino acids. The CDR3: CASSFGQGGVYEQFF. The DNA of the CDR3 is TGTGCCAGCAGTTTCGGACAGGGGGGGGTTTATGAGCAGTTCTTC.

This clonotype was seen a handful of times. This rearrangement joins TRBV28 to TRBJ2-7, with D perhaps assigned TRBD1 or TRBD2 (5 bases each). The CDR3 contains 14 residues. Germline lookup yields CDR1 MDHEN and CDR2 SYDVKM. Trimming took off 7 bases at V and 0 bases at J, with 13 bases between the two ends. CDR3 bases: TGTGCCAGCACCCGGCCAGGGAGCTCCTACGAGCAGTACTTC. Encoded protein: CASTRPGSSYEQYF. Full variable domain (rest looked up from reference TRBV28 and TRBJ2-7): DVKVTQSSRYLVKRTGEKVFLECVQDMDHENMFWYRQDPGLGLRLIYFSYDVKMKEKGDIPEGYSVSREKKERFSLILESASTNQTSMYLCASTRPGSSYEQYFGPGTRLTVT.

J is TRBJ1-2 and V is TRBV29-1, with a tentative D call TRBD1 (6 bases). V was pared by 5 bases and J by 5 bases, with 12 bases between. The germline gives CDR1 SQVTM, CDR2 ANQGSEA. This CDR3 comprises 12 residues. The CDR3 sequence: CSVRGGEYGYTF. The CDR3 bases are TGCAGCGTTCGGGGGGGCGAATATGGCTACACCTTC.

This clonotype was seen only a few times. The J gene is TRBJ1-2, the V gene TRBV6-4; D uncertain. The CDR3 length is 15 residues. V gave up 0 bases and J gave up 4 bases, with 12 bases separating them. Per germline, CDR1 MRHNA and CDR2 SNTAGT. In DNA form, the CDR3 reads TGTGCCAGCAGTGACTCTCCGACTCGCCCCTATGGCTACACCTTC. It encodes CASSDSPTRPYGYTF.

The rearrangement joins TRBV27 to TRBJ1-2, with 9 bases lining up with TRBD1. The germline gives CDR1 MNHEY, CDR2 SMNVEV (reference sequence). This CDR3 comprises 16 residues. J lost 1 base, V lost 3 bases, and 6 bases had no gene match. CDR3 loop: CASSFSTGGYNYGYTF. The CDR3 bases are TGTGCCAGCAGTTTCTCCACAGGGGGCTATAACTATGGCTACACCTTC.

This clonotype has only a few counts. The CDR3 protein is CASSLGWQNQPQHF. Written as DNA, the CDR3 is TGTGCCAGCAGCTTAGGGTGGCAGAATCAGCCCCAGCATTTT. The gene calls are TRBV7-9 and TRBJ1-5; D is uncertain. This CDR3 is 14 amino acids long. V was clipped by 1 base and J by 4 bases, with 8 bases between them. The germline V gene encodes CDR1 SEHNR and CDR2 FQNEAQ (reference sequence).

This clonotype was observed a handful of times. Here the CDR3 reads CASTSWGSSGSYEQYF. The CDR3, as DNA: TGTGCCAGCACCAGCTGGGGGTCTAGCGGCTCCTACGAGCAGTACTTC. The chain employs TRBV2 and TRBJ2-7; 7 nucleotides line up with TRBD2. The CDR3 extends over 16 amino acids. V lost 7 bases to trimming and J lost 0 bases; unmatched junction nucleotides: 12. Germline V gene lookup returns CDR1 SNHLY and CDR2 FYNNEI.

This clonotype has more than one count but fewer than ten. The chain couples TRBV7-6 to TRBJ2-1; 9 bases line up with TRBD2. This CDR3 is built from 15 residues. Germline V lookup: CDR1 SGHVS, CDR2 FNYEAQ. Trimming cost V 4 bases and J 4 bases; bases outside gene matches: 5. The CDR3 coding sequence is TGTGCCAGCAGCTATTCTAGCGGGGCGTACAATGAGCAGTTCTTC. This gives the protein CASSYSSGAYNEQFF.

There are many counts of this clonotype. The chain couples TRBV12-3 or TRBV12-4 to TRBJ2-5, with a weak D call TRBD2 (6 bases). The CDR3 covers 13 residues. Trimming took 3 bases from V and 2 from J, leaving 7 bases between them. The CDR3 loop reads CASSFGGQETQYF. CDR3 DNA: TGTGCCAGCAGTTTTGGGGGGCAAGAGACCCAGTACTTC.

The chain uses TRBV6-1 and TRBJ1-6; D may be TRBD1 (5 bases). This CDR3 has 14 amino acids. From germline, CDR1 is MNHNS and CDR2 SASEGT. The germline V and J ends were trimmed by 6 bases and 7 bases, with 13 bases remaining between them. This CDR3 reads CASSQQVMNSPLHF. The DNA for the CDR3 is TGTGCCAGCAGCCAACAGGTGATGAATTCACCCCTCCACTTT.